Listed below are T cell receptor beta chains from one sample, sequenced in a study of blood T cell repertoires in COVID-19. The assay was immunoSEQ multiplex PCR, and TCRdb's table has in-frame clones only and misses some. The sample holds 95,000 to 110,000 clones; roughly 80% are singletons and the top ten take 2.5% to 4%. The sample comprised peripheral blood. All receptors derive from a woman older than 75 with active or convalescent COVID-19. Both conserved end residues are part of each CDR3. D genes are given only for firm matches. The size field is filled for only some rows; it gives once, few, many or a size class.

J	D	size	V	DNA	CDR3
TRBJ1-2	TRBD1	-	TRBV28	TGTGCCAGCAGTTTACGGACAGGCAGCATCTATGGCTACACCTTC	CASSLRTGSIYGYTF
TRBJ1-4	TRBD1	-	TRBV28	TGTGCCAGCAGTGTACCAGGGGGTTCGTATGAAAAACTGTTTTTT	CASSVPGGSYEKLFF
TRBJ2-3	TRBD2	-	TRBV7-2	TGTGCCAGCAGCCCTCCACTAGCGTTCACCACAGATACGCAGTATTTT	CASSPPLAFTTDTQYF
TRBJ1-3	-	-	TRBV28	TGTGCCAGCCTTCGCGGAACGGTCGGCTCTGGAAACACCATATATTTT	CASLRGTVGSGNTIYF
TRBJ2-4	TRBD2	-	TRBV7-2	TGTGCCAGCAGCGTAGGGAGCGGGGCCGGGGGCAAAAACATTCAGTACTTC	CASSVGSGAGGKNIQYF
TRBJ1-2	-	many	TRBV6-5	TGTGCCACCAGAGCCCTTGGAGGCTCCTATGGCTACACCTTC	CATRALGGSYGYTF
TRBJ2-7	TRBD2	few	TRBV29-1	TGCAGCGTTGAAAAAGGGACAAGGCCGGCGGGACTAGCGGGCACCTACGAGCAGTACTTC	CSVEKGTRPAGLAGTYEQYF
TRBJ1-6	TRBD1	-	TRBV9	TGTGCCAGCGCCGAGGGGACAGGGCAATCACCCCTCCACTTT	CASAEGTGQSPLHF
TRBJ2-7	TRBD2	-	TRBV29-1	TGCAGCGTTGCTGGTCTAACCGCGGGGGGGGACAACGAGCAGTACTTC	CSVAGLTAGGDNEQYF
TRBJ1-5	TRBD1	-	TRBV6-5	TGTGCCAGCAGGCCGACAGGGAATCGTCAGCCCCAGCATTTT	CASRPTGNRQPQHF
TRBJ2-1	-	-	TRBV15	TGTGCCACCAGCGGTATGGGACTTCAAGGGCACAATGAGCAGTTCTTC	CATSGMGLQGHNEQFF
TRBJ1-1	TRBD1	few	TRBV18	TGTGCCAGCTCACCGCGACAGGGTCTTAGCACTGAAGCTTTCTTT	CASSPRQGLSTEAFF
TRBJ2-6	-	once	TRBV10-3	TGTGCCATCACCCCTGGGCTGGCTGGGGCCAACGTCCTGACTTTC	CAITPGLAGANVLTF
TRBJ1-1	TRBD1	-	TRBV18	TGTGCCAGCTCACGTATCCAGGGGGACACTGAAGCTTTCTTT	CASSRIQGDTEAFF
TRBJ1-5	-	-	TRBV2	TGTGCCAGCAGTGAAGAGGAGGGTTTCCAGCCCCAGCATTTT	CASSEEEGFQPQHF
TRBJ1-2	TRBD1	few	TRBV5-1	TGCGCCAGCAGCCCCGAGGGGGCCGCCTATGGCTACACCTTC	CASSPEGAAYGYTF
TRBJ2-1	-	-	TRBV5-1	TGCGCCAGCAGCTTGTTGGAGCAGATAAGCTCCTACAATGAGCAGTTCTTC	CASSLLEQISSYNEQFF
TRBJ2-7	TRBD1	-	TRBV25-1	TGTGCCAGCAGTAAACTCGGACAGGGTATTGCCTACGAGCAGTACTTC	CASSKLGQGIAYEQYF
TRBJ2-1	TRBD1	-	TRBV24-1	TGTGCCACCAGCGACCGGGACAGGGGTCACAATGAGCAGTTCTTC	CATSDRDRGHNEQFF
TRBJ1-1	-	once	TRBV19	TGTGCCAGTACCCCTCCGGGATTCTATGAAGCTTTCTTT	CASTPPGFYEAFF
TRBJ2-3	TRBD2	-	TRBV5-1	TGCGCCAGCAGCCCGAGGAGGGTGACAGCGGGAGGCCGAGGAGATACGCAGTATTTT	CASSPRRVTAGGRGDTQYF
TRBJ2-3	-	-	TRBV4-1	TGCGCCAGCAGCCAAGATTACAGGGCGGCCCCAGATACGCAGTATTTT	CASSQDYRAAPDTQYF